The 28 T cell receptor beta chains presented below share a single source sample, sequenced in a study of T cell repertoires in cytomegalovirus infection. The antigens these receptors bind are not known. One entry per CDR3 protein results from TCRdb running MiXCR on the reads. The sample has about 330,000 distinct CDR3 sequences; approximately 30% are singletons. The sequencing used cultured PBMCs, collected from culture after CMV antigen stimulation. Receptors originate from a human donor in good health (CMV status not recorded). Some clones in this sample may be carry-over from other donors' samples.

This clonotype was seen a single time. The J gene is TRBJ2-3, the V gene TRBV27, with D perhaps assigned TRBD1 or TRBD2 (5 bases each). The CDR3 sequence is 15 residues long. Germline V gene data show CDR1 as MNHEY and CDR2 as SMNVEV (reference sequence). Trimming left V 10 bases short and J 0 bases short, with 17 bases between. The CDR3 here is CATSGGYKSTDTQYF. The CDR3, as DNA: TGTGCCACCTCTGGGGGTTACAAGAGCACAGATACGCAGTATTTT.

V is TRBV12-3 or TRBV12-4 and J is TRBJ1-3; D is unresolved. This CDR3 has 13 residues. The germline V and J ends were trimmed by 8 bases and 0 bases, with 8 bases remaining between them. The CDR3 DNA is TGTGCCAGCCCCGAGGGCTCTGGAAACACCATATATTTT. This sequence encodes CASPEGSGNTIYF.

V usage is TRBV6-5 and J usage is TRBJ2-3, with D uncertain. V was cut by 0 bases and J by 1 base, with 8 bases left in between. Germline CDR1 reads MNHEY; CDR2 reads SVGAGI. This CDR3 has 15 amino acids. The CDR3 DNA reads TGTGCCAGCAGTTACTCGACCCTGGGCACAGATACGCAGTATTTT. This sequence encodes CASSYSTLGTDTQYF.

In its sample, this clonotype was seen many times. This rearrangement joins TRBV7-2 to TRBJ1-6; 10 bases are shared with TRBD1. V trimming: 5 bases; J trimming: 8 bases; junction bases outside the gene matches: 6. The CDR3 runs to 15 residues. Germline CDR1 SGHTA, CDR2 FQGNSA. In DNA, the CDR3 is TGTGCCAGCAGCCAGGACAGGGGGATTGATTCACCCCTCCACTTT. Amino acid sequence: CASSQDRGIDSPLHF.

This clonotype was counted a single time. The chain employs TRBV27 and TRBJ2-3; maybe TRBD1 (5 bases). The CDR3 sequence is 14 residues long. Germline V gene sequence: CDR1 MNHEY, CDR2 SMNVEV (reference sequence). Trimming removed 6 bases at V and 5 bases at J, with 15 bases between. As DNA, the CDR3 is TGTGCCAGCAGCCCCGAAAGGGGCGGAGATACGCAGTATTTT. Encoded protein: CASSPERGGDTQYF.

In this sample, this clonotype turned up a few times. CDR3 bases: TGTGCCAGCAGTTTGACAGGGGGCGGCAACAATGAGCAGTTCTTC. As protein: CASSLTGGGNNEQFF. The chain has TRBV12-3 or TRBV12-4 and TRBJ2-1; 10 bases map to TRBD1. The V segment lost 3 bases and the J segment 5 bases; nucleotides outside the gene matches: 4. The CDR3 covers 15 residues.

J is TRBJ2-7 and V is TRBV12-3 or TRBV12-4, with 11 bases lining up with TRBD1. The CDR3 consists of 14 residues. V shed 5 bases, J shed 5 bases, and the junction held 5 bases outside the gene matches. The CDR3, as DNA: TGTGCCAGCAGTCCCCGGACAGGGGGCGACGAGCAGTACTTC. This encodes CASSPRTGGDEQYF.

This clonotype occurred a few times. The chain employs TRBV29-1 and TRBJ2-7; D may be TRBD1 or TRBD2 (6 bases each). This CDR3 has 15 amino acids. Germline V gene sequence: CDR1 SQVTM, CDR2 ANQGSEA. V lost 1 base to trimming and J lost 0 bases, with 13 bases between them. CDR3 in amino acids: CSVEGFSGASYEQYF. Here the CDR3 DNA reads TGCAGCGTTGAAGGGTTTTCGGGGGCCTCCTACGAGCAGTACTTC.

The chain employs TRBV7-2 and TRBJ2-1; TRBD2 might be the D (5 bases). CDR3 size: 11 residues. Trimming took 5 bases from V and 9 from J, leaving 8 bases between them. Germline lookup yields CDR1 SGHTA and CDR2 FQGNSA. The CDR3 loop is CASSIEGEQFF. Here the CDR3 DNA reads TGTGCCAGCAGCATCGAGGGTGAGCAGTTCTTC.

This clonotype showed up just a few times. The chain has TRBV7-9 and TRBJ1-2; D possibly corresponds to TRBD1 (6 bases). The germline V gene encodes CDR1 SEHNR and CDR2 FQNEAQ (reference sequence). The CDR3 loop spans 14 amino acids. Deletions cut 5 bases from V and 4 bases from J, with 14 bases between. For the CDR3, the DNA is TGTGCCAGCAGCACCGACGAGACAGGCTATGGCTACACCTTC. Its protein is CASSTDETGYGYTF.

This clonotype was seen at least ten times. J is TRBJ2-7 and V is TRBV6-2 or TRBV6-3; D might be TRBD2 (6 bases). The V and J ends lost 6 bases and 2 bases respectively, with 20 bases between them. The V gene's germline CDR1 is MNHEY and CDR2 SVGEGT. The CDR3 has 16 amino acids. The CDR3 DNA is TGTGCCAGCAGCCCCCTCCCCGGGAGTATTACCTACGAGCAGTACGTC. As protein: CASSPLPGSITYEQYV.

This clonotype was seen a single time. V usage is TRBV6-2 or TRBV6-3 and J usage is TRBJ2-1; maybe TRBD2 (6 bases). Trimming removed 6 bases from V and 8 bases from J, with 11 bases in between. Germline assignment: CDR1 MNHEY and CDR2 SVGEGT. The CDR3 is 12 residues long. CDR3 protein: CASSSWGDEQFF. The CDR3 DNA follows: TGTGCCAGCAGCTCCTGGGGGGATGAGCAGTTCTTC.

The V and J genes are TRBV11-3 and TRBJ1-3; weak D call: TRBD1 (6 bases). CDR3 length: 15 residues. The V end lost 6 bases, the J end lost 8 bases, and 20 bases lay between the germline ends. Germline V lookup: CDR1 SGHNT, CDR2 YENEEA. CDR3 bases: TGTGCCAGCAGTTCGTTTGGCAGGGGCGCGGACACCATATATTTT. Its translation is CASSSFGRGADTIYF.

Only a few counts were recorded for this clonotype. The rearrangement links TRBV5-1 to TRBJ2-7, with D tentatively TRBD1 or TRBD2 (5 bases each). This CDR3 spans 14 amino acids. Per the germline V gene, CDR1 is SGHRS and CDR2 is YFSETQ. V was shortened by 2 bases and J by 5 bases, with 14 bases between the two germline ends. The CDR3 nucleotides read TGCGCCAGCAGCTTTAATTCAGGGAGCAACGAGCAGTACTTC. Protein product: CASSFNSGSNEQYF.

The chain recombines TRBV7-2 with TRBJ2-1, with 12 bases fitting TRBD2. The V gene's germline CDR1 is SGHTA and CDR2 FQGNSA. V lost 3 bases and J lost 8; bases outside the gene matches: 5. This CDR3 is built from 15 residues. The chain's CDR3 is CASSFTSGRYDEQFF. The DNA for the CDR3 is TGTGCCAGCAGCTTCACTAGCGGGAGGTACGATGAGCAGTTCTTC.

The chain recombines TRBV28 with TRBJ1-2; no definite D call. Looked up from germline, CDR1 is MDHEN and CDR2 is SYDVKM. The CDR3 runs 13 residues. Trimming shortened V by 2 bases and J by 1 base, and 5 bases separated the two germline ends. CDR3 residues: CASSLINNYGYTF. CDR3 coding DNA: TGTGCCAGCAGTTTAATCAATAACTATGGCTACACCTTC.

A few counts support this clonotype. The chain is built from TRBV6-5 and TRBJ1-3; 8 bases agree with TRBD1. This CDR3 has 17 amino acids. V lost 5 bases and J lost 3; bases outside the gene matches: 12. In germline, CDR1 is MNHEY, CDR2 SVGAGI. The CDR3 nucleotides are TGTGCCAGCAGTCCCATCGGACAGGGACGACATGGAAACACCATATATTTT. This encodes CASSPIGQGRHGNTIYF.

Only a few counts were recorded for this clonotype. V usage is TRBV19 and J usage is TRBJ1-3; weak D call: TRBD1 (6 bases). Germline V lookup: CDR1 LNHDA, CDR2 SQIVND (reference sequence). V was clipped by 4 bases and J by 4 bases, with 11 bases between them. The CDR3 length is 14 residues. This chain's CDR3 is CASSTDRTGNTIYF. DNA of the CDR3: TGTGCCAGTAGTACAGACAGGACCGGAAACACCATATATTTT.

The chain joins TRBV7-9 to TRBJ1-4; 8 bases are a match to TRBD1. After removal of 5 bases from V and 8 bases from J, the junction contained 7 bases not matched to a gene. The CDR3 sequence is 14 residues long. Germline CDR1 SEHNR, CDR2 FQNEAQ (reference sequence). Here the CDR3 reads CASSQTGVREKLFF. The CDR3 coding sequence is TGTGCCAGCAGCCAGACAGGGGTACGAGAAAAACTGTTTTTT.

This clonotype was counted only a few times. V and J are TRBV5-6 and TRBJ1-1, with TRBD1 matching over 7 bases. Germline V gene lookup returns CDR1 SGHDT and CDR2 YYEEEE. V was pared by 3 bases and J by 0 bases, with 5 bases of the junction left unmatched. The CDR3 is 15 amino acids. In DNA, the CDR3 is TGTGCCAGCAGCTCGCCAACAGGGGTGAACACTGAAGCTTTCTTT. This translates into CASSSPTGVNTEAFF. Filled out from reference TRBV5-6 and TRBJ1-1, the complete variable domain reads DAGVTQSPTHLIKTRGQQVTLRCSPKSGHDTVSWYQQALGQGPQFIFQYYEEEERQRGNFPDRFSGHQFPNYSSELNVNALLLGDSALYLCASSSPTGVNTEAFFGQGTRLTVV.

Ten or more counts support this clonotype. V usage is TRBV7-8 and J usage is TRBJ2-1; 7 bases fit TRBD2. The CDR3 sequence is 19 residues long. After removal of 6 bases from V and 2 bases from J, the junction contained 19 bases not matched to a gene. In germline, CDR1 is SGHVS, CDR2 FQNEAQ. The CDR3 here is CASSPLRATSHIAYNEQFF. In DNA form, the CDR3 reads TGTGCCAGCAGTCCTCTCAGGGCGACTAGCCACATAGCCTACAATGAGCAGTTCTTC.

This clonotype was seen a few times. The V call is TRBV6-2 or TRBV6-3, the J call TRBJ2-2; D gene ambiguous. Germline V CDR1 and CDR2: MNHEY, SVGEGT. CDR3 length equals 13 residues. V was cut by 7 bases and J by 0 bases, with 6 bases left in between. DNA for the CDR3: TGTGCCAGCACCGAGCCGAACACCGGGGAGCTGTTTTTT. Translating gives CASTEPNTGELFF.

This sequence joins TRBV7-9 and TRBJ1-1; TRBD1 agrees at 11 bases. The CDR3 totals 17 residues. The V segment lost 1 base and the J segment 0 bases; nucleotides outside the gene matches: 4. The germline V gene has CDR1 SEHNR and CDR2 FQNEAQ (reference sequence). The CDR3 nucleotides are TGTGCCAGCAGCTTAGGACAGGACAGGGGGCTGAACACTGAAGCTTTCTTT. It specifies CASSLGQDRGLNTEAFF.

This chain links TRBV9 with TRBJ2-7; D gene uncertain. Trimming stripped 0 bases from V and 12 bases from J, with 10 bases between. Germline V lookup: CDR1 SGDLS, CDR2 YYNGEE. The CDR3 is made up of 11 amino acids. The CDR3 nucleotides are TGTGCCAGCAGCGTAGGATGCGATTTGTACGTC. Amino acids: CASSVGCDLYV.

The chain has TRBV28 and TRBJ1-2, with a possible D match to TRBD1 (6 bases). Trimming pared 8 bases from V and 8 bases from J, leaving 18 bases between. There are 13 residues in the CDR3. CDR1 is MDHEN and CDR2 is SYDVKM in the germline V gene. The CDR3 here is CASHLQGAEGYTF. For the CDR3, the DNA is TGTGCCAGCCATCTACAGGGAGCGGAGGGCTACACCTTC.

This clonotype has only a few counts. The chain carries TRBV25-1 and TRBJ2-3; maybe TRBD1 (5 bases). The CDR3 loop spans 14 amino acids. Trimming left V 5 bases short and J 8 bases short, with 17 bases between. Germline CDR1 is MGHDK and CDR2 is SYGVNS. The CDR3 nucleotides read TGTGCCAGCAGTTCTGGACACCCCGTTGCTACGCAGTATTTT. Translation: CASSSGHPVATQYF.

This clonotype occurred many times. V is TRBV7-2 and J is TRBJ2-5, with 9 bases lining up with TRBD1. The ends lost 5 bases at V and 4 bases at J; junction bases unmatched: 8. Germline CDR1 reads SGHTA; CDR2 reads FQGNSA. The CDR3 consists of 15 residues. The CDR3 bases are TGTGCCAGCAGCCAACAGGGGGCGGCGGGAGAGACCCAGTACTTC. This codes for CASSQQGAAGETQYF.

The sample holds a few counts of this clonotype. The DNA for the CDR3 is TGTGCCAGCAGTCCCAGTAAGGCCGGATCCTACGAGCAGTACTTC. Protein product: CASSPSKAGSYEQYF. The chain employs TRBV28 and TRBJ2-7; D is unresolved. The CDR3 is 15 amino acids. The V end was cut by 5 bases, the J end by 1 base, with 15 bases between. Germline V CDR1 and CDR2: MDHEN, SYDVKM.